The clone carrying this TCR beta chain was observed a single time. Seattle's enrolled individuals joined amid active infection and were then monitored longitudinally. This entry comes from a study of blood T cell repertoires in COVID-19. Study-wide background: PBMCs, B-cell-depleted T cells, or T cells were the source of the cDNA or gDNA that made up the material.

Authors' methods: Amplification of reference gene primers provided the estimated nucleated cell counts. Clones were sequenced by immunoSEQ multiplex PCR, and TCRdb holds only the in-frame ones, with some missing. The V and J calls and clone size are taken from that table; D and trimming were inferred from the DNA. The data contain some 400,000 clones, approximately 87% of them singletons. Germline V gene data show CDR1 as MNHEY and CDR2 as SVGAGI. With V trimmed by 6 bases and J by 5 bases, 9 bases remained unmatched. This CDR3 spans 14 amino acids. Sequencing was done on a sample of peripheral blood. The V and J genes are TRBV6-5 and TRBJ2-5, with 7 bases fitting TRBD1. The clonotype was recovered from a woman in her sixties or seventies with COVID-19, enrolled during active disease. The CDR3 region is CASRDPGGWETQYF. The CDR3 nucleotides are TGTGCCAGCAGGGATCCAGGGGGTTGGGAGACCCAGTACTTC.